This T cell receptor (beta chain) was sequenced in a study of blood T cell repertoires in COVID-19. Study as a whole: COVID-19 samples from acute and convalescent phases originated in the United States, Italy and Spain. T cells, B-cell-depleted T cells, or PBMCs supplied cDNA or gDNA.

As handled by the study authors: From reference gene primer amplification, estimates of nucleated cell counts were derived. TCRdb keeps only in-frame clones here, not all; method: immunoSEQ multiplex PCR. That table supplies the V and J calls and clone size; D and trimming were determined from the DNA. The data hold some 43,000 clones, with 81% observed a single time. This clone was detected only once. This likely comes from a read error, as the CDR3 has no conserved phenylalanine or tryptophan at its end. The limits of the CDR3 on the DNA are not certain, so only TCRdb's listed CDR3 is given. This TCR derives from a man aged 35 to 55 with active or convalescent COVID-19. Sequenced input: peripheral blood.

The chain's CDR3 is CASSEGVGDLLI. This rearrangement joins TRBV6-1 to TRBJ2-7; no check of the table's D call, TRBD2, against the DNA was made. The CDR3 length equals 12 residues, ends included. The V gene's germline CDR1 is MNHNS and CDR2 SASEGT.